This TCR beta chain appears in the sequencing data of a study of T cells after yellow fever vaccination. In the study overall: Preparation of the low-cell-number fractions used SMART-Seq v4 Ultra Low Input. Study results and caveats: Peaking on day 5 versus 15, the secondary response was faster but weaker. Researchers cautioned that FACS-sorted repertoires could harbor abundant clonotypes contaminating from the bulk population.

A few counts support this clonotype. Its target is not known. With V trimmed by 2 bases and J by 2 bases, 2 bases remained unmatched. Germline V gene lookup returns CDR1 LGHNA and CDR2 YSLEER. This CDR3 has 14 amino acids. TCR cDNA was made by 5'RACE template switching, adding a universal primer site and UMIs. TCRdb re-analysed the 5' RACE reads in MiXCR, keeping a single row per CDR3 protein. The sample consists of under 150,000 distinct CDR3 sequences, 6.5% to 8.5% of them appearing once. The J gene is TRBJ2-5, the V gene TRBV4-3, with 7 positions matching TRBD1. This TCR derives from a man aged 25 to 40 who received the YFV17D yellow fever vaccine. This material consisted of CD4+ T cells sorted from PBMCs, taken 5 days after the yellow fever booster vaccination. The CDR3 region has the DNA TGCGCCAGCAGCCAATGGACAGGACAAGAGACCCAGTACTTC. Amino acids: CASSQWTGQETQYF.